Listed below are T cell receptor beta chains from one sample, sequenced in a study of T cell responses to AZD1222 COVID-19 vaccine. Repertoires were generated with immunoSEQ multiplex PCR, while TCRdb's copy carries only in-frame clones and drops some. The table lists some 100,000 clones, around nine tenths of them singletons, with 1.3% in the top ten. The sample in question was peripheral blood, obtained on day 0 of AZD1222 vaccination. The source of these receptors is an adult in good health. Both conserved end residues are part of each CDR3. A D gene is named only where the DNA matches it firmly. Some rows have no size entry. The others give once, few or many, or a class for an expanded clone.

v_gene	d_gene	j_gene	abundance	CDR3aa	CDR3nt
TRBV7-6	NA	TRBJ1-2	NA	CASSLQGGGHYGYTF	TGTGCCAGCAGCTTACAGGGAGGAGGCCACTATGGCTACACCTTC
TRBV6-6	NA	TRBJ2-7	NA	CASTPGPRRPYEQYF	TGTGCCAGCACCCCGGGGCCGAGAAGACCTTACGAGCAGTACTTC
TRBV25-1	NA	TRBJ2-5	NA	CASSEFKPGYRVGETQYF	TGTGCCAGCAGTGAATTTAAACCCGGCTACAGGGTTGGAGAGACCCAGTACTTC
TRBV6-6	NA	TRBJ1-2	NA	CASSYPLASNYGYTF	TGTGCCAGCAGTTACCCTTTGGCATCCAACTATGGCTACACCTTC
TRBV6-5	NA	TRBJ1-5	NA	CASTRLSMDQPQHF	TGTGCCAGCACAAGGCTCTCTATGGATCAGCCCCAGCATTTT
TRBV7-2	NA	TRBJ1-4	NA	CASSLERGSRKLFF	TGTGCCAGCAGCTTAGAGAGGGGTTCCCGAAAACTGTTTTTT
TRBV9	NA	TRBJ1-1	NA	CASSVAPPGAGNTEAFF	TGTGCCAGCAGCGTAGCACCACCGGGGGCTGGGAACACTGAAGCTTTCTTT
TRBV30	NA	TRBJ1-6	NA	CAWSPRTGSYSPLHF	TGTGCCTGGAGTCCAAGGACCGGCTCTTATTCACCCCTCCACTTT
TRBV4-1	NA	TRBJ1-6	NA	CASSQDFRGYNSPLHF	TGCGCCAGCAGCCAAGATTTCAGGGGCTATAATTCACCCCTCCACTTT
TRBV1	NA	TRBJ2-7	NA	CTSSQVTSGGAGVCEQYF	TGCACCAGCAGCCAAGTCACTAGCGGGGGGGCAGGAGTTTGCGAGCAGTACTTC
TRBV28	TRBD1	TRBJ2-3	NA	CASSTMTGVVVDTQYF	TGTGCCAGCAGTACGATGACAGGGGTGGTGGTAGATACGCAGTATTTT
TRBV7-2	TRBD1	TRBJ1-2	NA	CASSLETGDGYTF	TGTGCCAGCAGCTTAGAAACAGGGGACGGCTACACCTTC
TRBV4-2	NA	TRBJ2-5	few	CASSVGGPQETQYF	TGTGCCAGCAGCGTCGGGGGGCCTCAAGAGACCCAGTACTTC
TRBV7-2	NA	TRBJ1-2	NA	CASSFPSTHGYTF	TGTGCCAGCAGCTTCCCGTCGACACATGGCTACACCTTC
TRBV27	NA	TRBJ2-3	NA	CASSLSPRWTSTDTQYF	TGTGCCAGCAGTTTATCTCCCAGATGGACTAGCACAGATACGCAGTATTTT
TRBV12-3/TRBV12-4	NA	TRBJ1-4	NA	CASRGSRHEKLFF	TGTGCCAGCAGGGGCAGCCGCCATGAAAAACTGTTTTTT
TRBV27	TRBD1	TRBJ1-1	NA	CASKGSGGTGPNTEAFF	TGTGCCAGCAAAGGATCAGGCGGGACAGGGCCGAACACTGAAGCTTTCTTT
TRBV28	NA	TRBJ1-1	NA	CASSLILGWNTEAFF	TGTGCCAGCAGTTTGATCTTAGGGTGGAACACTGAAGCTTTCTTT
TRBV6-5	NA	TRBJ1-1	NA	CASSDFRANTEAFF	TGTGCCAGCTCGGATTTCAGAGCGAACACTGAAGCTTTCTTT
TRBV6-5	NA	TRBJ1-3	NA	CASSYSSSGNTIYF	TGTGCCAGCAGTTATTCGTCTTCTGGAAACACCATATATTTT
TRBV11-2	NA	TRBJ2-1	NA	CASSLLGGSYNEQFF	TGTGCCAGCAGCTTGTTGGGCGGGTCCTACAATGAGCAGTTCTTC
TRBV7-9	NA	TRBJ1-6	NA	CASSLGTVNSPLHF	TGTGCCAGCAGCTTAGGGACAGTTAATTCACCCCTCCACTTT
TRBV28	TRBD2	TRBJ2-1	NA	CASRLRLADYNEQFF	TGTGCCAGCAGGCTTAGACTAGCGGATTACAATGAGCAGTTCTTC
TRBV3-1/TRBV3-2	NA	TRBJ1-1	NA	CASSLKKYGITEAFF	TGTGCCAGCAGCCTAAAGAAATACGGGATCACTGAAGCTTTCTTT
TRBV7-3	NA	TRBJ1-1	NA	CASSFEGGEGQNTEAFF	TGTGCCAGCAGCTTTGAGGGCGGGGAGGGCCAGAACACTGAAGCTTTCTTT
TRBV25-1	NA	TRBJ1-1	NA	CASSDWPGTTEAFF	TGTGCCAGCAGTGATTGGCCTGGGACCACTGAAGCTTTCTTT